This T cell receptor (beta chain) was profiled in a study of a mutant IDH1 vaccine in newly diagnosed glioma. In its sample, this clone was seen many times. Libraries were prepared by immunoSEQ multiplex PCR; TCRdb keeps only in-frame clonotypes and omits some of them. The table shows tens of thousands of clones, with approximately 80% occurring only once. The CDR3 is 16 residues long. Germline CDR1 and CDR2: SGDLS and YYNGEE. Trimming took off 0 bases at V and 0 bases at J, with 12 bases between the two ends. Documented time point: baseline, week 1 (first vaccination visit). Regarding treatment: pre-vaccination baseline after standard-of-care therapy.

Specimen: PBMCs, collected from a glioma patient treated with radiotherapy, temozolomide or both. The gene calls are TRBV9 and TRBJ1-1; D not certain. This clonotype was sampled from a man aged 35 to 55 with glioma. Some clones in this sample may be carry-over from other donors' samples. The CDR3 is CASSVVRVPLNTEAFF. The CDR3 DNA sequence: TGTGCCAGCAGCGTAGTGAGGGTGCCCTTGAACACTGAAGCTTTCTTT.